The T cell receptor (beta chain) described here comes from a study of blood T cell repertoires in COVID-19. Study members were between about 18 and 89 years old and lived in 20 to 30 US regions. Participants were placed into cohorts based on the clinical history they reported. Recovered Cohort 3 donors showed two negative PCRs, clearance, or symptom resolution. V was clipped by 4 bases and J by 4 bases; unmatched bases: 16. The CDR3 covers 18 residues. Germline V gene lookup returns CDR1 SGHDT and CDR2 YYEEEE. In the original workflow: Counts of nucleated cells, estimated from reference gene primer amplification, were obtained. Generated by immunoSEQ multiplex PCR, the TCRdb table keeps only in-frame clones and is missing some. That table is the source of V, J and clone size, and D and trimming were worked out from the DNA. The table records hundreds of thousands of clones, around nine tenths of them present only once.

Sequences were obtained from PBMCs or T cells enriched from blood (not recorded which). This chain connects TRBV5-6 to TRBJ2-2; TRBD2 aligns across 7 bases. The sequence was collected from a woman aged 45-60 years who had recovered from COVID-19. The CDR3 nucleotides are TGTGCCAGCAGCCCTATAGCGGGCACAATGGAACGCACCGGGGAGCTGTTTTTT. Amino acids: CASSPIAGTMERTGELFF.